These 2 T cell receptor beta chains were sequenced from one sample in a study of T cell repertoires in cytomegalovirus infection. MiXCR, applied by TCRdb to the reads, yields one record per CDR3 protein. The sample lists around 540,000 distinct CDR3 sequences, 33% occurring once. Their recognized antigens are unknown. This specimen was cultured PBMCs, taken from culture after CMV antigen stimulation. The receptors shown here come from a human donor in good health (CMV status not recorded). Some clones in this sample may be carry-over from other donors' samples.

The chain employs TRBV4-3 and TRBJ2-5, with 8 bases that match TRBD2. The germline CDR1 and CDR2 sequences are LGHNA and YSLEER. The CDR3 runs 14 residues. The V and J ends lost 1 base and 4 bases, in that order; junction bases with no gene match: 2. CDR3 region: CASSQAAGGETQYF. In DNA form, the CDR3 reads TGCGCCAGCAGCCAAGCGGCGGGAGGAGAGACCCAGTACTTC.

This clonotype was seen a handful of times. This sequence joins TRBV27 and TRBJ1-1; no clear D gene. Germline CDR1 MNHEY, CDR2 SMNVEV (reference sequence). V was trimmed by 0 bases and J by 7 bases, leaving 12 bases between them. The CDR3 contains 14 residues. The CDR3, as DNA: TGTGCCAGCAGTTTATCAAGATCGCAGTATGAAGCTTTCTTT. Translated, it gives CASSLSRSQYEAFF.